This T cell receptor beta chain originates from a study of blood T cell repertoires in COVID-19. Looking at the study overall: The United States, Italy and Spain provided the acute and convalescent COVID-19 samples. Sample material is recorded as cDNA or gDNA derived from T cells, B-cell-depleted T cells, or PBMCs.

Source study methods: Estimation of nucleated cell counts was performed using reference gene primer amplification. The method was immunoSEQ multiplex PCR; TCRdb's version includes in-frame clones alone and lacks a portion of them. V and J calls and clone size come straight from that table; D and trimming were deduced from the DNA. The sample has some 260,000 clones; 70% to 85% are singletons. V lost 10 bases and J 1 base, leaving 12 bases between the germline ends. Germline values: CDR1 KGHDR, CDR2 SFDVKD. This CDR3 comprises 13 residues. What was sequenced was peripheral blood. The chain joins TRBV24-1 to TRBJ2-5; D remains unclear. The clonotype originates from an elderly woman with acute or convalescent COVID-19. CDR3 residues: CATVVRTQETQYF. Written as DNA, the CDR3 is TGTGCCACGGTAGTGCGTACCCAAGAGACCCAGTACTTC.